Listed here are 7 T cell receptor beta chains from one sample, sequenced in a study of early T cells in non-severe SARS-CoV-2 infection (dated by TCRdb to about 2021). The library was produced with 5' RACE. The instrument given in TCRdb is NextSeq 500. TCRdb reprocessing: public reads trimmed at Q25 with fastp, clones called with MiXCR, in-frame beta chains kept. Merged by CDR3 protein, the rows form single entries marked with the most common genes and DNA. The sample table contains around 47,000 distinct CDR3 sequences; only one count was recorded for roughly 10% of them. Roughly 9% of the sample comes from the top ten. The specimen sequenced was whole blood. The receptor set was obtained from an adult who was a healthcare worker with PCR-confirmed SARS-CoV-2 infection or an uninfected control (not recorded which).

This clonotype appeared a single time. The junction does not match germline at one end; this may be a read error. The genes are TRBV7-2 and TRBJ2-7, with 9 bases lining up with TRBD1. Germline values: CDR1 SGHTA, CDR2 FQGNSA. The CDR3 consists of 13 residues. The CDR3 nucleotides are TGTGCCAGCACTAGACAGGGGGGGTCCGAGCAGTATTTC. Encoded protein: CASTRQGGSEQYF.

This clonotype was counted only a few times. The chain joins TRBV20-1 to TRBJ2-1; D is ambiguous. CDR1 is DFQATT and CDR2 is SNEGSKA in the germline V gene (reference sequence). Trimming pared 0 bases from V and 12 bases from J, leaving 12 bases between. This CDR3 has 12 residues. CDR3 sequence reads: CSARDSQWSQFF. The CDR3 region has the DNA TGCAGTGCTAGAGATTCCCAGTGGTCGCAGTTCTTC.

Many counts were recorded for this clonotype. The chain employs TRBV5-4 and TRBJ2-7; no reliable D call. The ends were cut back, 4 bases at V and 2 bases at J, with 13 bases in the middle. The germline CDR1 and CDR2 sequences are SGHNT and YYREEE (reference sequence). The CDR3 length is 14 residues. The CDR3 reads CASSTLARPYEQYF. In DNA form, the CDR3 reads TGTGCCAGCAGCACCCTCGCGCGCCCCTACGAGCAGTACTTC.

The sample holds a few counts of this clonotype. The CDR3 DNA sequence: TGCAGTGCCGTCAGACCGGGGGGCTCCTACGAGCAGTACTTC. It translates to CSAVRPGGSYEQYF. The chain links TRBV20-1 to TRBJ2-7; 7 positions agree with TRBD2. V shed 6 bases and J 0 bases; nucleotides not matched to a gene: 8. Germline loops: CDR1 DFQATT, CDR2 SNEGSKA (reference sequence). This CDR3 is built from 14 residues.

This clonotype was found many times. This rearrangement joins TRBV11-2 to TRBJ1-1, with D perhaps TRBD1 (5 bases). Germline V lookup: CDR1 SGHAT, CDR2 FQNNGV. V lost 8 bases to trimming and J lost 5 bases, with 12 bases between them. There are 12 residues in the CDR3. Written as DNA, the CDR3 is TGTGCCAGCTCCATGGGACGGACTGAAGCTTTCTTT. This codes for CASSMGRTEAFF. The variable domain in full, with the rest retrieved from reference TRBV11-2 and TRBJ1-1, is EAGVAQSPRYKIIEKRQSVAFWCNPISGHATLYWYQQILGQGPKLLIQFQNNGVVDDSQLPKDRFSAERLKGVDSTLKIQPAKLEDSAVYLCASSMGRTEAFFGQGTRLTVV.

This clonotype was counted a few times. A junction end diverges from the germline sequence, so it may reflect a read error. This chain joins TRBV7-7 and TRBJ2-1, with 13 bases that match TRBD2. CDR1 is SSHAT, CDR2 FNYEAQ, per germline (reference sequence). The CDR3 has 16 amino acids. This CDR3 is CASSPRLAGGYNEQFF. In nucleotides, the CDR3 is TGTGCTAGCAGCCCCCGACTAGCGGGGGGATACAATGAGCAGTTCTTC.

CDR3 amino acids: CASSTRDSLNTEAFF. CDR3 nucleotides: TGTGCCAGCAGCACACGGGACAGTCTAAACACTGAAGCTTTCTTT. The chain couples TRBV9 to TRBJ1-1, with TRBD1 identical over 7 bases. V dropped 4 bases and J dropped 2; count of bases not matched to a gene: 8. The CDR3 has 15 amino acids. Germline V gene lookup returns CDR1 SGDLS and CDR2 YYNGEE.